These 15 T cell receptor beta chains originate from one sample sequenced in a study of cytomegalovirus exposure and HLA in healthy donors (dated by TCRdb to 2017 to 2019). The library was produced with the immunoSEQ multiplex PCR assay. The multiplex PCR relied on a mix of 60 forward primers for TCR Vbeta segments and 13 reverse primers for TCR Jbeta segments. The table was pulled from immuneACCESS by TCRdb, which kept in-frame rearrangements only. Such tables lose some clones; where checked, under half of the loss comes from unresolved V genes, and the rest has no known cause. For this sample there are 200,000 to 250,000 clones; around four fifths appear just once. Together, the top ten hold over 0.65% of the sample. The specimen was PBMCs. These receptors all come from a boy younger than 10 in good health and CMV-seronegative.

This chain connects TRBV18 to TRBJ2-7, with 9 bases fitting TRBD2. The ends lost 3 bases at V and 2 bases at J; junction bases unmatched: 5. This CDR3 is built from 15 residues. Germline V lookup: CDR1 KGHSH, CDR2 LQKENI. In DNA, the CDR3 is TGTGCCAGCTCACCGCGTCTAGCGGGGACCTACGAGCAGTACTTC. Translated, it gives CASSPRLAGTYEQYF.

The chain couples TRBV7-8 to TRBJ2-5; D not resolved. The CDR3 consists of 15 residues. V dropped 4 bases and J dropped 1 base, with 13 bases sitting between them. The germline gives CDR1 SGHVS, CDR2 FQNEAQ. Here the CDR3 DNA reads TGTGCCAGCAGCTCCCAGGCCGGTATCCAAGAGACCCAGTACTTC. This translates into CASSSQAGIQETQYF.

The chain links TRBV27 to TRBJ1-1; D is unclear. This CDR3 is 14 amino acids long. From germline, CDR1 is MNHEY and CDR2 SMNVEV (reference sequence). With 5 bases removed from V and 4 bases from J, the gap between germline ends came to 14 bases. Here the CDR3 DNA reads TGTGCCAGCAGTCTCGGAGGGTATTCCACTGAAGCTTTCTTT. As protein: CASSLGGYSTEAFF.

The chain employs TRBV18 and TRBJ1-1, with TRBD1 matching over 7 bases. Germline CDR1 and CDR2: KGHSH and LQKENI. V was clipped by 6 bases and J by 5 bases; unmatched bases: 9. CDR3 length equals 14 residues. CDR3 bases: TGTGCCAGCTCCCTCAACGACAGGGCTACTGAAGCTTTCTTT. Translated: CASSLNDRATEAFF.

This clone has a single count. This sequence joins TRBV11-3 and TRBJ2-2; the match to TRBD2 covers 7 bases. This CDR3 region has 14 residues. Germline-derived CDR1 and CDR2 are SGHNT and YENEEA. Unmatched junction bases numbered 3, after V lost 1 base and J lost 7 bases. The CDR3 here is CASSLGSSGGELFF. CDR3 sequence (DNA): TGTGCCAGCAGCTTAGGGTCTAGCGGCGGGGAGCTGTTTTTT.

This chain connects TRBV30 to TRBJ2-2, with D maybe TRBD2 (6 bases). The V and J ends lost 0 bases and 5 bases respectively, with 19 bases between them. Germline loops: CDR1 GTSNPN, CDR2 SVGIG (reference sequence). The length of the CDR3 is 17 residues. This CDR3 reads CAWSVRRGPSGTGELFF. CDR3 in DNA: TGTGCCTGGAGTGTACGGAGGGGACCCTCGGGAACCGGGGAGCTGTTTTTT.

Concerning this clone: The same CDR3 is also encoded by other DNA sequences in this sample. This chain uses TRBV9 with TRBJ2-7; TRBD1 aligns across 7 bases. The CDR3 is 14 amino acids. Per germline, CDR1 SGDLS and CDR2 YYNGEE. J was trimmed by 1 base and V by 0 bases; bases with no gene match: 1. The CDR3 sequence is CASSVGDRSYEQYF. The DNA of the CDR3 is TGTGCCAGCAGCGTAGGGGACAGATCCTACGAGCAGTACTTC.

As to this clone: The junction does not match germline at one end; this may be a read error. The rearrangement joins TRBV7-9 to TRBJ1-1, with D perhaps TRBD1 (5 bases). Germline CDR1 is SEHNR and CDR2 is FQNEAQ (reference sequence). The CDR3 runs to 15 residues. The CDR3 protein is CSSSSLDGANTEAFF. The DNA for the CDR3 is TGTTCCAGCAGCTCCCTCGATGGGGCAAACACTGAAGCTTTCTTT. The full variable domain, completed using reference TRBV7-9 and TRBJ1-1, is DTGVSQNPRHKITKRGQNVTFRCDPISEHNRLYWYRQTLGQGPEFLTYFQNEAQLEKSRLLSDRFSAERPKGSFSTLEIQRTEQGDSAMYLCSSSSLDGANTEAFFGQGTRLTVV.

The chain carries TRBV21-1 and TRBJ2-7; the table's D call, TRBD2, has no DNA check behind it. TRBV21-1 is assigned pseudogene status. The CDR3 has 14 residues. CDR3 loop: CASSKRGGWAEQYF. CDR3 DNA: TGTGCCAGCAGCAAAAGGGGGGGGTGGGCCGAGCAGTACTTC.

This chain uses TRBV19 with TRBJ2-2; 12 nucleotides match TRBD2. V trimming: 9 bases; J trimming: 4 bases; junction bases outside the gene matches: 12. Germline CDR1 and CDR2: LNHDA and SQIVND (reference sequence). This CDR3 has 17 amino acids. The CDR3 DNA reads TGTGCCAGCGCCCGGTCTAGCGGGGGGGCTGGCACCGGGGAGCTGTTTTTT. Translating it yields CASARSSGGAGTGELFF.

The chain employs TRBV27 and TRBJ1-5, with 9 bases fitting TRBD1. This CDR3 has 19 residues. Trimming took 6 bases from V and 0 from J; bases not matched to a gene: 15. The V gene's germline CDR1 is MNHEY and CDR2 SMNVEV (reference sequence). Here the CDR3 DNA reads TGTGCCAGCAGCGCTCCCCGGGACAGGGCCGAACCTAGCAATCAGCCCCAGCATTTT. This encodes CASSAPRDRAEPSNQPQHF.

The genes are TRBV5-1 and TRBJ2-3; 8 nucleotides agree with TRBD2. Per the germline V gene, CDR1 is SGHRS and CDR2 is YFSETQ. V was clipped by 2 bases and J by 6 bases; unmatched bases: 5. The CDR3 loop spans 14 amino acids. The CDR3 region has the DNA TGCGCCAGCAGCTTATTAGCGGGAAAGGATACGCAGTATTTT. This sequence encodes CASSLLAGKDTQYF.

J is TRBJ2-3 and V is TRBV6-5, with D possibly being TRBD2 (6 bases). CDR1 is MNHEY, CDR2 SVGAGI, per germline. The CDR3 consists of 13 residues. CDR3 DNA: TGTGCAGCCGGGGCTAGCGGCACAGATACGCAGTATTTT. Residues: CAAGASGTDTQYF.

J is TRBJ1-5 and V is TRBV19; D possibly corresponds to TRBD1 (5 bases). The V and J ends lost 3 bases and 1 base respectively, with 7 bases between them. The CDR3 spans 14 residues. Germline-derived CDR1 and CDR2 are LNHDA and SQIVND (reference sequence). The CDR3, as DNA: TGTGCCAGTAGTATGGGGGGGAGCAATCAGCCCCAGCATTTT. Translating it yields CASSMGGSNQPQHF.

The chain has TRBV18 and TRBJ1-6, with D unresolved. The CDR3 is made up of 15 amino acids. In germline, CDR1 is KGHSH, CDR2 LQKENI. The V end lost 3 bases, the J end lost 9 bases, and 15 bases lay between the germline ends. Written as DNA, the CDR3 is TGTGCCAGCTCACCGTCCACGGGTGTATCTTCACCCCTCCACTTT. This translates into CASSPSTGVSSPLHF.